This T cell receptor beta chain was documented in a study of blood T cell repertoires in COVID-19. Study background: Samples of COVID-19 (acute and convalescent) were obtained from the United States, Italy and Spain. T cells, B-cell-depleted T cells, or PBMCs provided the cDNA or gDNA that served as material.

Trimming cost V 3 bases and J 3 bases; bases outside gene matches: 4. The CDR3 is 14 residues long. Germline lookup yields CDR1 LGHNA and CDR2 YSLEER. In the source study's methods: Estimation of nucleated cell counts relied on the amplification of reference gene primers. Some clones are missing from TCRdb's copy, which holds only in-frame ones; the method was immunoSEQ multiplex PCR. The DNA gave D and trimming, while V, J and clone size come from that table. The table lists about 66,000 clones, roughly 84% of them singletons. This clonotype originated in a man in his sixties or seventies with acute or convalescent COVID-19. Sequenced material: peripheral blood. The rearrangement joins TRBV4-3 to TRBJ1-1; 7 bases are a match to TRBD1. CDR3 protein: CASSQRGGHTEAFF. DNA for the CDR3: TGCGCCAGCAGCCAGAGAGGGGGCCACACTGAAGCTTTCTTT.